The 15 T cell receptor beta chains given below trace back to one sample, sequenced in a study of identical twins. MiXCR, run by TCRdb on the 5' RACE reads, gives a single entry per CDR3 protein. The sample yields 1.5 million to 2 million distinct CDR3 sequences, about 32% seen once. The sequenced sample was cord blood. The receptors were gathered from a newborn girl in good health.

This chain links TRBV4-1 with TRBJ2-5; 7 nucleotides align to TRBD2. Germline V CDR1 and CDR2: MGHRA, YSYEKL. The CDR3 loop spans 16 amino acids. The V segment lost 0 bases and the J segment 0 bases; nucleotides outside the gene matches: 4. CDR3 nucleotide sequence: TGCGCCAGCAGCCAAGATAGTAGCGGGTACCAAGAGACCCAGTACTTC. This gives the protein CASSQDSSGYQETQYF.

The V and J genes are TRBV20-1 and TRBJ1-5; 7 nucleotides line up with TRBD1. CDR3 size: 14 residues. Germline values: CDR1 DFQATT, CDR2 SNEGSKA (reference sequence). Trimming at V came to 6 bases and at J to 5 bases, leaving 10 bases not matched to a gene. The CDR3 nucleotides are TGCAGTGCCCGAGACCGGACAGGCTATCAGCCCCAGCATTTT. Amino acid sequence: CSARDRTGYQPQHF.

Points on this clonotype: The junction shows a germline mismatch at one end, possibly a read error. V gene TRBV10-3 combines with J gene TRBJ2-7; a weak D match, TRBD1 (5 bases). Germline V lookup: CDR1 ENHRY, CDR2 SYGVKD. The CDR3 sequence is 12 residues long. The CDR3 spells CAIRDISYKQYF. The CDR3 nucleotides read TGTGCCATCAGGGACATCTCCTACAAGCAGTACTTC.

The chain carries TRBV15 and TRBJ1-2; D unclear. The length of the CDR3 is 18 residues. Germline V gene lookup returns CDR1 LNHNV and CDR2 YYDKDF (reference sequence). V was clipped by 5 bases and J by 0 bases, with 22 bases between them. The CDR3 DNA is TGTGCCACCAGCCTAGAGATAATTGGGAGTGGAGCTAACTATGGCTACACCTTC. Translated, it gives CATSLEIIGSGANYGYTF.

This rearrangement joins TRBV10-1 to TRBJ1-1; D is possibly TRBD1 (6 bases). The CDR3 runs 13 residues. V lost 0 bases, J lost 8 bases, and 10 bases lay in between. Germline V gives CDR1 WNHNN, CDR2 SYGVQD (reference sequence). CDR3: CASSESQGQEAFF. The CDR3, as DNA: TGCGCCAGCAGTGAGTCGCAGGGGCAAGAAGCTTTCTTT.

Regarding this clonotype: One end of the junction is discordant with germline, which a read error may explain. The chain uses TRBV20-1 and TRBJ2-1; the D is unclear. CDR3 size: 13 residues. CDR1 DFQATT and CDR2 SNEGSKA come from the germline V gene (reference sequence). This CDR3 reads CSAVQVPHNGQFF. The CDR3, as DNA: TGCAGTGCTGTACAAGTCCCCCACAATGGGCAGTTCTTC.

This clonotype was observed at least ten times. The rearrangement joins TRBV29-1 to TRBJ2-3; D unresolved. The ends were cut back, 2 bases at V and 7 bases at J, with 4 bases in the middle. The CDR3 is 10 amino acids. Germline CDR1 is SQVTM and CDR2 is ANQGSEA. CDR3 nucleotide sequence: TGCAGCGTTGAAACAAATACGCAGTATTTT. Its protein product is CSVETNTQYF.

The chain recombines TRBV2 with TRBJ2-7; weak D call: TRBD2 (7 bases). The V and J ends lost 7 bases and 6 bases respectively, with 28 bases between them. CDR3 length: 17 amino acids. Per the germline V gene, CDR1 is SNHLY and CDR2 is FYNNEI. CDR3: CASNTQGGGLRGSEQYF. CDR3 bases: TGTGCCAGCAATACACAGGGAGGGGGTCTACGAGGGTCCGAGCAGTACTTC.

This clonotype was counted only a few times. This rearrangement joins TRBV28 to TRBJ1-1, with no clear D. Germline CDR1 and CDR2: MDHEN and SYDVKM. V was shortened by 7 bases and J by 2 bases, with 20 bases between the two germline ends. This CDR3 has 16 residues. Here the CDR3 reads CASIPAGRAPNTEAFF. The CDR3 nucleotides are TGTGCCAGCATCCCCGCCGGGAGAGCCCCTAACACTGAAGCTTTCTTT.

CDR3 sequence: CASSLGDNPYEQYF. The CDR3 nucleotides read TGTGCCAGCAGTTTAGGAGACAACCCCTACGAGCAGTACTTC. The chain employs TRBV28 and TRBJ2-7; D ambiguous. The germline CDR1 and CDR2 sequences are MDHEN and SYDVKM. The CDR3 has 14 residues. V was pared by 2 bases and J by 2 bases, with 10 bases between.

This clonotype has a handful of counts. This chain links TRBV5-6 with TRBJ2-1, with a weak D call TRBD1 (5 bases). Germline V gene sequence: CDR1 SGHDT, CDR2 YYEEEE. This CDR3 is 14 amino acids long. Trimming cost V 2 bases and J 7 bases, with 13 bases left between them. Here the CDR3 reads CASSFGRRGNEQFF. CDR3 DNA sequence: TGTGCCAGCAGCTTCGGAAGAAGGGGTAATGAGCAGTTCTTC.

CDR3 coding DNA: TGCAGCGTTGCCGGGGGGCATGAGCAGTTCTTC. It yields the protein CSVAGGHEQFF. The chain is built from TRBV29-1 and TRBJ2-1; D might be TRBD2 (7 bases). Trimming left V 4 bases short and J 8 bases short, with 9 bases between. The CDR3 spans 11 residues. Germline CDR1 and CDR2: SQVTM and ANQGSEA.

This clonotype was detected only a few times. This chain links TRBV27 with TRBJ2-7, with D perhaps matching TRBD2 (6 bases). Trimming stripped 3 bases from V and 3 bases from J, with 21 bases between. Germline CDR1 is MNHEY and CDR2 is SMNVEV (reference sequence). This CDR3 is 17 amino acids long. The CDR3 DNA is TGTGCCAGCAGTTTCCTAGCGTCGGATGGGCTTCTCTACGAGCAGTACTTC. Its protein is CASSFLASDGLLYEQYF.

The chain has TRBV7-2 and TRBJ1-1, with D possibly matching TRBD1 (6 bases). V gave up 3 bases and J gave up 0 bases, with 14 bases separating them. The length of the CDR3 is 16 residues. From germline, CDR1 is SGHTA and CDR2 FQGNSA. The CDR3 DNA is TGTGCCAGCAGCTTCGACAGGATAGGAATGAACACTGAAGCTTTCTTT. Translating gives CASSFDRIGMNTEAFF.

The rearrangement uses TRBV6-1 and TRBJ1-2; TRBD1 agrees at 7 bases. Germline V gene lookup returns CDR1 MNHNS and CDR2 SASEGT. The CDR3 consists of 12 residues. The trim removed 11 bases at V and 4 bases at J, leaving 7 bases unmatched. The CDR3 is CAASGGFYGYTF. The CDR3 DNA follows: TGTGCCGCCTCAGGGGGGTTCTATGGCTACACCTTC.